These T cell receptor beta chains were read from a single sample in a study of shared clonotypes between healthy human individuals. Clones were sequenced by immunoSEQ multiplex PCR, and TCRdb holds only the in-frame ones, with some missing. The repertoire holds around 750,000 clones, about 74% seen once, with 1.5% to 2% in the top ten. Sequenced input: memory CD4+ T cells sorted from blood. These receptors came from a woman in her twenties or thirties in good health. The CDR3 runs from the conserved cysteine through the conserved F or W. Fields, in order: J gene, clone size, V gene, CDR3 protein. Some rows mark clone size as missing; the rest say once, few, many or name a class of expanded clone.

TRBJ1-5 | - | TRBV27 | CASRTLANQPQHF
TRBJ2-2 | - | TRBV6-6 | CASSPTGANTGELFF
TRBJ2-7 | - | TRBV27 | CASLTSSYEQYF
TRBJ2-5 | - | TRBV28 | CASSQTGQGKETQYF
TRBJ2-7 | - | TRBV6-1 | CASSTGYEQYF
TRBJ1-1 | - | TRBV6-5 | CASSYEGGHTEAFF
TRBJ2-2 | many | TRBV28 | CASPGGGGSNTGELFF
TRBJ2-7 | - | TRBV7-3 | CASSPQRDSYEQYF
TRBJ2-1 | - | TRBV28 | CASSPGLAGVEQFF
TRBJ2-2 | few | TRBV12-5 | CASGLVSPGLAINRELFF
TRBJ1-3 | - | TRBV28 | CASRRGNTIYF